This TCR beta chain was profiled in a study of regulatory T cells in long-lasting Graves disease (dated by TCRdb to the early 2020s). Concerning the study at large: Newly diagnosed Graves' disease patients had taken antithyroid drugs for less than 3 months. TCR sequencing covered around 13 persistent and 20 newly diagnosed Graves' disease patients, around 33 samples in total. The study was registered as a clinical trial and conducted in China. This study used TCR sequencing and RNA sequencing of peripheral blood to compare persistent Graves' disease patients against newly diagnosed Graves' disease patients. The investigation overall reported the following: Peripheral blood alone was examined, since thyroid tissue, which constituted the primary lesion, could not be accessed. Sequencing and analysis were limited to the TCR beta chain. The small sample size was acknowledged by the authors as a limitation that may reduce accuracy. Compared with newly diagnosed patients, persistent Graves' disease patients had lower TCR Shannon entropy and fewer highly expanded clones, which suggests clonal expansion. More public clonotypes were shared among persistent patients (under 3,000) than among newly diagnosed patients (roughly 1,000).

What this sample's time point label stands for: newly diagnosed GD, antithyroid drugs for less than 3 months. For both TCR sequencing and RNA sequencing, RNA was extracted from PBMCs using TRIzol. Graves' disease was diagnosed according to American Thyroid Association guidelines. The patients came from an endocrinology department in Xi'an, China. Each patient gave 7 to 9.5 milliliters of peripheral blood, collected in an EDTA anticoagulant tube. Ficoll Paque Plus density gradient separation was used to isolate PBMCs, and no further T cell sorting was done. An Agilent 2100 Bioanalyzer and agarose gel were used to assess RNA quality, and a NanoDrop 2000 was used to measure RNA concentration. This clonotype has a count of ten or more. The specificity of this receptor is unknown. Per-base quality was not reported, and no clone a single base away is much larger than it. The library came from multiplex PCR. The instrument given in TCRdb is Illumina HiSeq 4000. iRepertoire HTBI primers and Arm-PCR amplification of CDR3 regions were used to construct TCR beta libraries. Before sequencing, the PCR products went through gel purification. As for the authors' bioinformatics: Gene usage analysis of CDR3 amino acid clonotypes used the 62 TRBV and 14 to 15 TRBJ segments found across samples. COPE and FqMerger were used to merge filtered high-quality paired reads into contigs. BLAST was used to align contigs to IMGT TRBV, TRBD and TRBJ reference genes, and CDR3 was defined according to IMGT. Any clonotype with a frequency above 0.1% was counted as a highly expanded clone. Shannon entropy was used to measure repertoire diversity, and the Gini coefficient was used to measure V-J evenness. Clonotypes shared by more than one individual were considered public. Starting from the raw public reads, TCRdb applied fastp trimming at Q25, assembled clones with MiXCR and retained in-frame beta chains. Every entry covers one CDR3 protein and lists the most common genes and DNA from its rows. These V and J calls are TCRdb output, not the study's own analysis. The sample table lists 200,000 to 250,000 distinct CDR3 sequences, 15% to 20% of them with a count of one. Around 11% of the sample goes to the ten largest clones.

The same data also contributed to another study, on T cells in Graves' hyperthyroidism and ophthalmopathy. The second investigation adds: Stable Graves' hyperthyroidism was defined as no progression to ophthalmopathy during 18 months of follow-up. The hyperthyroidism patients were between 18 and 65 years old and newly diagnosed, with a disease duration of less than 2 months. Patients with uncontrolled infections, other autoimmune diseases, pregnancy or lactation were excluded. Diagnoses were established on the basis of clinical symptoms, serum thyroxine and TRAb, thyroid ultrasound, and orbital computed tomography. For the first round of RT-PCR on the TCR CDR3, the HTBI primer set was used together with the Qiagen OneStep RT-PCR kit. Blood samples also contained most of the expanded thyroid clonotypes (frequency above 0.001), which suggests that blood repertoires may reflect thyroid immune responses. Ophthalmopathy was separated from stable hyperthyroidism by a 13 V-J signature model, with about 88% sensitivity and 81% to 82% specificity obtained in cross-validation and 80%/75% obtained in testing. In validation, the model predicted progression to ophthalmopathy with approximately 69% sensitivity and about 73% specificity, a median of approximately 6.5 months before onset. To identify TCR V-J signatures that set the groups apart, the researchers used a discovery cohort of about a hundred patients, made up of 40 to 45 with Graves' ophthalmopathy and 57 with stable Graves' hyperthyroidism. An independent validation cohort of about 20 hyperthyroidism patients and over 15 patients who later progressed to ophthalmopathy tested prospective prediction of ophthalmopathy. The approximately 90 discovery patients were randomly split 7:3 into training and test sets. Thyroid tissue and blood T-cell repertoires from six Graves' hyperthyroidism patients were also compared in the study. Once sampling was done, hyperthyroidism patients were given methimazole at a starting dose of 30 mg daily, whereas ophthalmopathy patients were given high-dose intravenous methylprednisolone. The libraries were constructed in a second round of multiplex PCR and then size-selected and purified. Sequencing of the libraries was done on an Illumina HiSeq2000 using paired-end 100 bp reads. Raw data were processed with SOAPnuke, discarding reads with adapters, uncalled bases, mean Phred below 15, or no exact constant-primer or identifier match. High-quality paired reads were merged using COPE v1.2.5, and each unique nucleotide sequence was defined as a clonotype. MiTCR v1.1 was used to align the clonotypes against IMGT TRBV, TRBD and TRBJ reference segments. Only V-J combinations with frequency above 0.0001, covering 99.2% of repertoires, were analysed. A TCS score was defined as the ratio of F50 (clonal expansion) to E x V (chaos), with BLOSUM62-based TCRdist applied between CDR3 peptides within each V-J. Welch's t-statistics and random forest reduced 500 to 650 V-J features to 10 to 15, which were used in a naive Bayes classifier (R e1071). Sample size was not statistically predetermined, and blinding of investigators to group allocation was not performed. According to the paper, TCR Vbeta CDR3 sequencing was carried out on about 140 peripheral blood samples, which came from fewer than 50 ophthalmopathy, approximately 72 hyperthyroidism and about 17 progressor patients.

The receptor comes from a woman in her 30s with Graves disease. Donor details come from another sample of the same person, matched by shared clones. The sequences come from peripheral blood mononuclear cells (PBMCs), collected at new diagnosis, from a patient treated with antithyroid drugs.

The bases are TGTGCCAGCACGACCCACAACTCACAGGGGAGGGTATCCGAAAAACTGTTTTTT. Its product reads: CASTTHNSQGRVSEKLFF. The chain employs TRBV27 and TRBJ1-4, and TRBD1 matches 7 of the central bases. CDR3 length: 18 amino acids, cysteine to phenylalanine. The sequence is cut down to CDR3 DNA, 54 bases in frame from base 1. Trimming leaves V shorter by 7 bases and J shorter by 8 bases, with the junction holding 22 bases beyond the gene matches. From the germline V gene (reference sequence), CDR1 is MNHEY and CDR2 is SMNVEV. Where the CDR3 stops, the reference TRBV27 and TRBJ1-4 genes take over; the full variable domain is EAQVTQNPRYLITVTGKKLTVTCSQNMNHEYMSWYRQDPGLGLRQIYYSMNVEVTDKGDVPEGYKVSRKEKRNFPLILESPSPNQTSLYFCASTTHNSQGRVSEKLFFGSGTQLSVL.